The next 25 T cell receptor beta chains were all read from a single sample in a study of blood T cell repertoires in COVID-19. The table came from immunoSEQ multiplex PCR; TCRdb's copy has only in-frame clones and leaves some out. The sample has about 190,000 clones, around 85% seen once. Sequencing was done on a sample of peripheral blood. The origin of the receptors is a man older than 75 with COVID-19, enrolled during active disease.

This clone was found once. The chain links TRBV7-8 to TRBJ1-3; D call uncertain. V shed 6 bases and J shed 2 bases, with 11 bases lying between them. CDR1 SGHVS and CDR2 FQNEAQ come from the germline V gene. This CDR3 is 14 amino acids long. The CDR3 DNA is TGTGCCAGCAGACGTGAGAGGGCTGGAAACACCATATATTTT. Protein sequence: CASRRERAGNTIYF.

The V gene is TRBV29-1, the J gene TRBJ2-5; TRBD1 matches at 8 bases. Germline CDR1 reads SQVTM; CDR2 reads ANQGSEA. This CDR3 spans 15 amino acids. Losses at the gene ends were 3 bases for V and 2 bases for J; bases not matched to a gene: 8. CDR3: CSVDYGTGVQETQYF. For the CDR3, the DNA is TGCAGCGTTGATTATGGGACAGGAGTACAAGAGACCCAGTACTTC.

The chain combines TRBV7-2 with TRBJ2-3; a weak D match, TRBD1 (5 bases). This CDR3 has 11 residues. Germline CDR1 reads SGHTA; CDR2 reads FQGNSA. The V end was cut by 6 bases, the J end by 14 bases, with 15 bases between. The CDR3 coding sequence is TGTGCCAGCAGAGGGGCTGTCACTTGGTATTTT. Its protein product is CASRGAVTWYF.

This chain connects TRBV4-2 to TRBJ1-4; no reliable D call. There are 18 residues in the CDR3. V was trimmed by 3 bases and J by 0 bases, leaving 17 bases between them. Germline values: CDR1 LGHNA, CDR2 YNFKEQ. CDR3 bases: TGTGCCAGCAGCCAGGTTCCTCTAATTCTATCAACTAATGAAAAACTGTTTTTT. It specifies CASSQVPLILSTNEKLFF.

The chain links TRBV23-1 to TRBJ1-1, with D possibly being TRBD1 (5 bases). TRBV23-1 carries the ORF label, with uncertain function. The CDR3 spans 14 residues. V was shortened by 1 base and J by 7 bases, with 13 bases between the two germline ends. CDR3 sequence reads: CASSQLGTGDEAFF. The DNA for the CDR3 is TGCGCCAGCAGTCAATTGGGGACGGGGGATGAAGCTTTCTTT.

The rearrangement uses TRBV5-1 and TRBJ2-5; 8 bases are shared with TRBD2. Germline V lookup: CDR1 SGHRS, CDR2 YFSETQ. This CDR3 has 16 residues. V gave up 7 bases and J gave up 1 base; unmatched junction bases: 12. CDR3 in amino acids: CASGGRSGGFQETQYF. In DNA form, the CDR3 reads TGCGCCAGCGGAGGGAGAAGCGGGGGTTTCCAAGAGACCCAGTACTTC. Variable domain in full (rest from reference TRBV5-1 and TRBJ2-5): KAGVTQTPRYLIKTRGQQVTLSCSPISGHRSVSWYQQTPGQGLQFLFEYFSETQRNKGNFPGRFSGRQFSNSRSEMNVSTLELGDSALYLCASGGRSGGFQETQYFGPGTRLLVL.

This chain joins TRBV5-5 and TRBJ1-1; tentative D call: TRBD1 (5 bases). Germline-derived CDR1 and CDR2 are SGHKS and YYEKEE (reference sequence). V shed 6 bases and J shed 7 bases, with 16 bases lying between them. The CDR3 is 13 residues long. The DNA for the CDR3 is TGTGCCAGCAACTACGGGGGGTGGAATGAAGCTTTCTTT. It encodes CASNYGGWNEAFF.

This clone was seen more than once but under ten times. The chain employs TRBV10-3 and TRBJ1-1; D is uncertain. This CDR3 has 13 residues. Deletions cut 9 bases from V and 4 bases from J, with 15 bases between. The V gene's germline CDR1 is ENHRY and CDR2 SYGVKD. As DNA, the CDR3 is TGTGCCATGAGAGGCCGCGAGGGCACTGAAGCTTTCTTT. This translates into CAMRGREGTEAFF.

The genes are TRBV6-5 and TRBJ1-1; 9 bases align to TRBD1. J lost 5 bases, V lost 6 bases, and 10 bases had no gene match. Germline-derived CDR1 and CDR2 are MNHEY and SVGAGI. The CDR3 length is 15 residues. The CDR3 here is CASRIQQGAGTEAFF. The DNA of the CDR3 is TGTGCCAGCAGAATTCAACAGGGGGCCGGGACTGAAGCTTTCTTT.

V is TRBV19 and J is TRBJ1-5; 8 bases match TRBD1. This CDR3 has 16 amino acids. Looked up from germline, CDR1 is LNHDA and CDR2 is SQIVND (reference sequence). The junction had 9 bases not matched to a gene; V was cut back by 4 bases and J by 4 bases. The CDR3 DNA is TGTGCCAGTAGTACACTGACAGGGGCGGTAAATCAGCCCCAGCATTTT. As protein: CASSTLTGAVNQPQHF.

The V call is TRBV7-3, the J call TRBJ1-4; D perhaps matches TRBD1 (5 bases). The CDR3 consists of 14 residues. Trimming took 2 bases from V and 7 from J, leaving 11 bases between them. Germline V lookup: CDR1 SGHTA, CDR2 FQGTGA. The CDR3 coding sequence is TGTGCCAGCAGCTTACAGGGTTGGCGTGAAAAACTGTTTTTT. Protein: CASSLQGWREKLFF.

The J gene is TRBJ1-2, the V gene TRBV5-4; D uncertain. V was shortened by 4 bases and J by 8 bases, with 21 bases between the two germline ends. Germline CDR1 SGHNT, CDR2 YYREEE (reference sequence). This CDR3 spans 15 amino acids. The CDR3 region is CASSGPSQSVAGYTF. The CDR3 DNA is TGTGCCAGCAGCGGTCCTTCTCAGTCTGTGGCCGGCTACACCTTC.

The chain links TRBV23-1 to TRBJ1-2; 7 nucleotides agree with TRBD1. TRBV23-1 is designated an ORF whose function remains uncertain. V lost 6 bases and J lost 4; bases outside the gene matches: 17. CDR3 length: 17 residues. CDR3 in amino acids: CASSNEFQNRGCYGYTF. DNA of the CDR3: TGCGCCAGCAGCAACGAATTCCAAAACAGGGGCTGCTATGGCTACACCTTC.

The chain uses TRBV5-4 and TRBJ2-2, with 9 bases aligning to TRBD1. Germline loops: CDR1 SGHNT, CDR2 YYREEE (reference sequence). V lost 3 bases and J lost 1; bases outside the gene matches: 4. This CDR3 is 16 amino acids long. The CDR3 reads CASSSAGQGNTGELFF. CDR3 coding DNA: TGTGCCAGCAGCTCAGCGGGACAGGGGAACACCGGGGAGCTGTTTTTT. Full variable domain (missing parts from reference TRBV5-4 and TRBJ2-2): ETGVTQSPTHLIKTRGQQVTLRCSSQSGHNTVSWYQQALGQGPQFIFQYYREEENGRGNFPPRFSGLQFPNYSSELNVNALELDDSALYLCASSSAGQGNTGELFFGEGSRLTVL.

The chain employs TRBV11-2 and TRBJ2-1; 7 nucleotides align to TRBD2. Per the germline V gene, CDR1 is SGHAT and CDR2 is FQNNGV. This CDR3 contains 16 residues. J lost 0 bases, V lost 2 bases, and 4 bases had no gene match. This chain's CDR3 is CASSLSWGGSYNEQFF. Here the CDR3 DNA reads TGTGCCAGCAGCTTATCCTGGGGGGGCTCCTACAATGAGCAGTTCTTC.

The chain joins TRBV10-3 to TRBJ1-1; 8 positions agree with TRBD1. V shed 8 bases and J 1 base; nucleotides not matched to a gene: 9. This CDR3 contains 15 residues. Germline V gives CDR1 ENHRY, CDR2 SYGVKD. DNA of the CDR3: TGTGCCATCGCTGGACAGGGTCGACAGAACACTGAAGCTTTCTTT. Translation gives CAIAGQGRQNTEAFF.

This CDR3 is CASSQAISNQPQHF. The CDR3 DNA reads as TGCGCCAGCAGCCAAGCTATCAGCAATCAGCCCCAGCATTTT. V usage is TRBV4-1 and J usage is TRBJ1-5; the D is unclear. The CDR3 is made up of 14 amino acids. Trimming removed 1 base at V and 1 base at J, with 5 bases between. CDR1 and CDR2 from the germline V gene are MGHRA and YSYEKL.

In this sample, this clone turned up a few times. This chain joins TRBV2 and TRBJ1-4; tentatively, D is TRBD1 (5 bases). CDR3 size: 15 residues. The V end was cut by 1 base, the J end by 2 bases, with 8 bases between. From germline, CDR1 is SNHLY and CDR2 FYNNEI. This chain's CDR3 is CASSEEGLTNEKLFF. CDR3 nucleotide sequence: TGTGCCAGCAGTGAAGAGGGGCTCACTAATGAAAAACTGTTTTTT.

V gene TRBV11-2 combines with J gene TRBJ1-3; D is uncertain. V gave up 4 bases and J gave up 9 bases, with 13 bases separating them. CDR3 length: 13 residues. The germline CDR1 and CDR2 sequences are SGHAT and FQNNGV. DNA of the CDR3: TGTGCCAGCAGCTCCGACCCCGGGGTCACCATATATTTT. Translated: CASSSDPGVTIYF.

The chain couples TRBV6-5 to TRBJ2-1, with 8 bases matching TRBD2. Germline assignment: CDR1 MNHEY and CDR2 SVGAGI. The J segment lost 8 bases and the V segment lost 10 bases, leaving 7 bases of the junction unmatched. The CDR3 loop spans 12 amino acids. CDR3 bases: TGTGCCACCACCCGGGGGGGAGATGAGCAGTTCTTC. Its protein product is CATTRGGDEQFF.

J is TRBJ1-1 and V is TRBV7-2; D not resolved. V was cut by 5 bases and J by 10 bases, with 14 bases left in between. This CDR3 is built from 12 residues. Per germline, CDR1 SGHTA and CDR2 FQGNSA. In nucleotides, the CDR3 is TGTGCCAGCAGCCTGGAGTACGGTGGAGCTTTCTTT. It translates to CASSLEYGGAFF.

The V and J genes are TRBV25-1 and TRBJ1-1; the D is unclear. CDR1 and CDR2 (germline): MGHDK, SYGVNS. Trimming took off 6 bases at V and 6 bases at J, with 11 bases between the two ends. The length of the CDR3 is 12 residues. The CDR3: CASRGSLAEAFF. In DNA form, the CDR3 reads TGTGCCAGCAGGGGGAGCCTAGCTGAAGCTTTCTTT.

The chain recombines TRBV4-1 with TRBJ1-4; D gene ambiguous. The germline V gene encodes CDR1 MGHRA and CDR2 YSYEKL. The V and J ends lost 4 bases and 3 bases respectively, with 12 bases between them. This CDR3 is built from 15 residues. For the CDR3, the DNA is TGCGCCAGCAGCCGTCCGGGGAGGTCTAATGAAAAACTGTTTTTT. It is translated as CASSRPGRSNEKLFF.

The V gene is TRBV9, the J gene TRBJ1-1, with TRBD1 matching 11 bases. This CDR3 is 15 amino acids long. In germline, CDR1 is SGDLS, CDR2 YYNGEE. The trim removed 3 bases at V and 3 bases at J, leaving 4 bases unmatched. For the CDR3, the DNA is TGTGCCAGCAGCGCGGGACAGGGGGGGTACACTGAAGCTTTCTTT. Encoded protein: CASSAGQGGYTEAFF.

The chain carries TRBV6-5 and TRBJ2-5; 7 bases agree with TRBD2. Trimming at V came to 8 bases and at J to 9 bases, leaving 18 bases not matched to a gene. Germline V gene data show CDR1 as MNHEY and CDR2 as SVGAGI. The CDR3 has 15 residues. The CDR3 region is CASLREGAASLAQYF. The CDR3 DNA reads TGTGCCAGCCTAAGGGAGGGAGCGGCTAGTTTGGCCCAGTACTTC.